The source of this T cell receptor beta chain is a study of T cell changes during pregnancy in multiple sclerosis. Data came from immunoSEQ multiplex PCR; TCRdb stores just in-frame clones and leaves some out. The table has roughly 38,000 clones, 80% to 95% seen once. Germline loops: CDR1 MNHNS, CDR2 SASEGT. Trimming took off 1 base at V and 1 base at J, with 8 bases between the two ends. The CDR3 is 15 residues long. The receptor's source is a female donor with multiple sclerosis, enrolled in a pregnancy study. The sample here was CD8+ T cells from peripheral blood mononuclear cells, taken in the first trimester of pregnancy. The chain joins TRBV6-1 to TRBJ1-3; the D gene is possibly TRBD1 (5 bases). This CDR3 is CASSEGAGSGNTIYF. In nucleotides, the CDR3 is TGTGCCAGCAGTGAAGGGGCAGGGTCTGGAAACACCATATATTTT.